Detailed here is one TCR beta chain. The antigen is undetermined. V shed 4 bases and J shed 2 bases, with 18 bases lying between them. CDR3 length: 16 residues. Germline CDR1 and CDR2: SGDLS and YYNGEE. This specimen belongs to a study of T cells in localized non-small cell lung cancer. General study findings and limits: Greater T cell density in blood accompanied longer overall survival. Researchers found a median approximately 57 of the top 100 tumor clones in adjacent lung.

TCRdb keeps only in-frame clones here, not all; method: immunoSEQ multiplex PCR. Of about 46,000 clones in the sample, approximately 80% were seen once. Specimen: peripheral blood mononuclear cells, collected before any cancer treatment. The clonotype originates from a man between 40 and 75 years old with stage III lung adenocarcinoma. The chain carries TRBV9 and TRBJ1-1; TRBD1 might be the D (6 bases). CDR3 residues: CASSPPRGRGNTEAFF. In DNA, the CDR3 is TGTGCCAGCAGCCCCCCCCGGGGCAGGGGAAACACTGAAGCTTTCTTT. Supplemented by reference TRBV9 and TRBJ1-1, the full variable domain reads DSGVTQTPKHLITATGQRVTLRCSPRSGDLSVYWYQQSLDQGLQFLIQYYNGEERAKGNILERFSAQQFPDLHSELNLSSLELGDSALYFCASSPPRGRGNTEAFFGQGTRLTVV.